These 16 T cell receptor beta chains came from one sample sequenced in a study of cytotoxic CD8 clonotypes in ibrutinib-treated CLL. Data came from immunoSEQ multiplex PCR; TCRdb stores just in-frame clones and leaves some out. The data contain about 200,000 clones, 65% to 80% of them singletons. This material consisted of PBMCs, taken after 12 months of ibrutinib treatment. These receptors came from a human donor with chronic lymphocytic leukemia.

This clone was detected once. The chain combines TRBV7-3 with TRBJ1-6, with D uncertain. The CDR3 spans 14 residues. Trimming cost V 4 bases and J 3 bases, with 7 bases left between them. CDR1 is SGHTA, CDR2 FQGTGA, per germline. The CDR3 loop reads CASSSGVYNSPLHF. CDR3 sequence (DNA): TGTGCCAGCAGCTCCGGGGTCTATAATTCACCCCTCCACTTT.

V usage is TRBV7-2 and J usage is TRBJ2-2, with 7 bases aligning to TRBD1. Germline assignment: CDR1 SGHTA and CDR2 FQGNSA. V lost 5 bases and J lost 4; bases outside the gene matches: 7. The CDR3 has 15 residues. CDR3 nucleotide sequence: TGTGCCAGCAGCAACTGGACAGGCCCCACCGGGGAGCTGTTTTTT. It codes for CASSNWTGPTGELFF.

The chain carries TRBV10-1 and TRBJ2-7, with TRBD1 matching over 9 bases. V lost 3 bases, J lost 3 bases, and 9 bases stayed unmatched. The germline V gene has CDR1 WNHNN and CDR2 SYGVQD (reference sequence). This CDR3 region has 16 residues. The CDR3 here is CASSENRDRVGYEQYF. The CDR3 nucleotides are TGCGCCAGCAGTGAAAACCGGGACAGGGTAGGCTACGAGCAGTACTTC.

The CDR3 nucleotides are TGTGCCATCTCAAAGGTCACTGAAGCTTTCTTT. Its protein is CAISKVTEAFF. The gene calls are TRBV11-2 and TRBJ1-1; D is unclear. Trimming took off 10 bases at V and 4 bases at J, with 10 bases between the two ends. The CDR3 has 11 residues. Per germline, CDR1 SGHAT and CDR2 FQNNGV.

V gene TRBV30 combines with J gene TRBJ1-2; D gene unclear. V was cut by 3 bases and J by 3 bases, with 11 bases left in between. The CDR3 contains 13 residues. Germline CDR1 GTSNPN, CDR2 SVGIG (reference sequence). The CDR3 protein is CAWRPSGDYGYTF. The DNA of the CDR3 is TGTGCCTGGAGGCCCTCAGGCGACTATGGCTACACCTTC.

This clone was counted between two and nine times. The chain has TRBV27 and TRBJ2-7; 12 bases fit TRBD2. Per the germline V gene, CDR1 is MNHEY and CDR2 is SMNVEV (reference sequence). The CDR3 runs to 15 residues. V gave up 4 bases and J gave up 7 bases; unmatched junction bases: 8. CDR3 loop: CASSSQTSGRWEQYF. CDR3 nucleotides: TGTGCCAGCAGTTCCCAAACTAGCGGGAGGTGGGAGCAGTACTTC.

The chain combines TRBV19 with TRBJ1-1; D unresolved. V dropped 3 bases and J dropped 8 bases, with 7 bases sitting between them. Germline CDR1 LNHDA, CDR2 SQIVND (reference sequence). This CDR3 is 11 amino acids long. In DNA form, the CDR3 reads TGTGCCAGTAGTATTTCTGGGGAAGCTTTCTTT. Amino acid sequence: CASSISGEAFF.

The gene calls are TRBV7-2 and TRBJ1-3, with 8 nucleotides matching TRBD1. This CDR3 is 16 amino acids long. CDR1 is SGHTA and CDR2 is FQGNSA in the germline V gene. V shed 6 bases and J 3 bases; nucleotides not matched to a gene: 10. CDR3 nucleotide sequence: TGTGCCAGCAGGGCCGGACAGGGTGTAATTGGAAACACCATATATTTT. This translates into CASRAGQGVIGNTIYF.

V gene TRBV7-9 combines with J gene TRBJ1-2; D remains ambiguous. This CDR3 spans 13 amino acids. V was pared by 3 bases and J by 0 bases, with 5 bases between. From germline, CDR1 is SEHNR and CDR2 FQNEAQ (reference sequence). The CDR3 coding sequence is TGTGCCAGCAGCTTCCCGGCTAACTATGGCTACACCTTC. As protein: CASSFPANYGYTF. Combining the CDR3 with reference TRBV7-9 and TRBJ1-2 gives the whole variable domain DTGVSQNPRHKITKRGQNVTFRCDPISEHNRLYWYRQTLGQGPEFLTYFQNEAQLEKSRLLSDRFSAERPKGSFSTLEIQRTEQGDSAMYLCASSFPANYGYTFGSGTRLTVV.

The chain links TRBV29-1 to TRBJ1-3; D perhaps matches TRBD1 (6 bases). V lost 4 bases and J 4 bases, leaving 14 bases between the germline ends. Germline values: CDR1 SQVTM, CDR2 ANQGSEA. The CDR3 spans 14 residues. The DNA of the CDR3 is TGCAGCGTTGTCCGGGGGGCGGGCGGAAACACCATATATTTT. As protein: CSVVRGAGGNTIYF.

This sequence joins TRBV14 and TRBJ1-6, with D possibly being TRBD1 (6 bases). The CDR3 length is 14 residues. The germline gives CDR1 SGHDN, CDR2 FVKESK. The V and J ends lost 6 bases and 9 bases respectively, with 15 bases between them. This chain's CDR3 is CASSPRDNISPLHF. CDR3 DNA sequence: TGTGCCAGCAGTCCCCGGGACAATATTTCACCCCTCCACTTT. The full variable domain, rest sourced from reference TRBV14 and TRBJ1-6, is EAGVTQFPSHSVIEKGQTVTLRCDPISGHDNLYWYRRVMGKEIKFLLHFVKESKQDESGMPNNRFLAERTGGTYSTLKVQPAELEDSGVYFCASSPRDNISPLHFGNGTRLTVT.

This clone was seen a single time. This rearrangement joins TRBV6-5 to TRBJ1-2, with D maybe TRBD1 (5 bases). Trimming cost V 5 bases and J 3 bases, with 10 bases left between them. Germline CDR1 reads MNHEY; CDR2 reads SVGAGI. This CDR3 region has 13 residues. DNA for the CDR3: TGTGCCAGCAGTCGAGCGGGGGACTATGGCTACACCTTC. Amino acids: CASSRAGDYGYTF.

Concerning this clone: Given a far larger clone just one base away, this is likely a sequencing read error. The chain joins TRBV5-1 to TRBJ2-7, with 8 positions matching TRBD1. V was pared by 4 bases and J by 4 bases, with 10 bases of the junction left unmatched. The CDR3 loop spans 15 amino acids. Germline V CDR1 and CDR2: SGHRS, YFSETQ. The CDR3 region has the DNA TGCGCCAGCAGCCCTGGACAGGGACCTCAATACGAGCAGTACTTC. It yields the protein CASSPGQGPQYEQYF.

This clone came up once. CDR3 region: CASSLSYGEKLFF. The CDR3 region has the DNA TGTGCCAGCAGCTTGTCATACGGGGAAAAACTGTTTTTT. V usage is TRBV5-4 and J usage is TRBJ1-4; D is unresolved. Germline V gene data show CDR1 as SGHNT and CDR2 as YYREEE (reference sequence). V was trimmed by 1 base and J by 8 bases, leaving 9 bases between them. CDR3 length equals 13 residues. The full variable domain, its missing parts supplied by reference TRBV5-4 and TRBJ1-4, is ETGVTQSPTHLIKTRGQQVTLRCSSQSGHNTVSWYQQALGQGPQFIFQYYREEENGRGNFPPRFSGLQFPNYSSELNVNALELDDSALYLCASSLSYGEKLFFGSGTQLSVL.

The chain couples TRBV30 to TRBJ2-3; 9 bases are a match to TRBD1. The germline V gene has CDR1 GTSNPN and CDR2 SVGIG (reference sequence). V lost 4 bases, J lost 11 bases, and 16 bases stayed unmatched. This CDR3 is 15 amino acids long. CDR3 nucleotide sequence: TGTGCCTGGAATGCGCCGGGACAGGGAATTTCTGGGCAGTATTTT. Residues: CAWNAPGQGISGQYF.

This clone has just a few counts. J is TRBJ1-2 and V is TRBV25-1; D is unresolved. The germline CDR1 and CDR2 sequences are MGHDK and SYGVNS. The V and J ends lost 4 bases and 6 bases respectively, with 18 bases between them. The length of the CDR3 is 15 residues. DNA for the CDR3: TGTGCCAGCAGTGGGCTCGGGCGAGGGTCTGATGGCTACACCTTC. This codes for CASSGLGRGSDGYTF.